This T cell receptor beta chain emerged from a study of T cells after yellow fever vaccination. Study-wide results and limits: Most primary-vaccination clones recurred post-booster (around 97% CD4, just over 85% CD8). The secondary response was weaker but peaked faster, day 5 versus 15. A minor fraction of clonotypes spanned both CD4 and CD8 compartments.

Comment on this clonotype: The antigen remains unidentified.

From the 5' RACE reads, TCRdb called clonotypes with MiXCR, one entry per CDR3 protein. This table holds about 320,000 distinct CDR3 sequences, about 11% found once. From germline, CDR1 is SGHRS and CDR2 YFSETQ. Trimming stripped 0 bases from V and 10 bases from J, with 11 bases between. The CDR3 spans 14 residues. This TCR came from a man aged 18 to 30 who received the YFV17D yellow fever vaccine. The source was CD4+ T cells sorted from PBMCs, collected 45 days after the yellow fever booster vaccination. The chain carries TRBV5-1 and TRBJ1-6; perhaps TRBD1 as D (6 bases). The DNA for the CDR3 is TGCGCCAGCAGCTTGGACAGGGTGCAATCACCCCTCCACTTT. It translates to CASSLDRVQSPLHF. The whole variable domain, filled in from reference TRBV5-1 and TRBJ1-6, reads KAGVTQTPRYLIKTRGQQVTLSCSPISGHRSVSWYQQTPGQGLQFLFEYFSETQRNKGNFPGRFSGRQFSNSRSEMNVSTLELGDSALYLCASSLDRVQSPLHFGNGTRLTVT.